This T cell receptor beta chain originates from a study of T cells in Graves' hyperthyroidism and ophthalmopathy. From germline, CDR1 is SQVTM and CDR2 ANQGSEA. Unmatched junction bases numbered 4, after V lost 5 bases and J lost 0 bases. The CDR3 is 14 amino acids. TCR beta CDR3 sequences were amplified from RNA transcripts. The study used the HTBI primer set for a first-round RT-PCR of the TCR CDR3. Via MiXCR, TCRdb re-called the multiplex PCR reads, giving one row per CDR3 protein. The table has about 700,000 distinct CDR3 sequences, just under 45% seen once. Study outcomes and limitations: Most clonotypes expanded in thyroid above 0.001 were likewise present in blood.

This clonotype was recorded at least ten times. Its matching antigen is unknown. This TCR was sampled from an adult man with Graves' disease, either hyperthyroidism or ophthalmopathy (not recorded which). Sequenced input: peripheral blood or thyroid tissue (not recorded which). V is TRBV29-1 and J is TRBJ2-7; TRBD2 matches at 10 bases. CDR3 nucleotide sequence: TGCAGCGTTACGGGACTAGCGAGCTCCTACGAGCAGTACTTC. Its translation is CSVTGLASSYEQYF.